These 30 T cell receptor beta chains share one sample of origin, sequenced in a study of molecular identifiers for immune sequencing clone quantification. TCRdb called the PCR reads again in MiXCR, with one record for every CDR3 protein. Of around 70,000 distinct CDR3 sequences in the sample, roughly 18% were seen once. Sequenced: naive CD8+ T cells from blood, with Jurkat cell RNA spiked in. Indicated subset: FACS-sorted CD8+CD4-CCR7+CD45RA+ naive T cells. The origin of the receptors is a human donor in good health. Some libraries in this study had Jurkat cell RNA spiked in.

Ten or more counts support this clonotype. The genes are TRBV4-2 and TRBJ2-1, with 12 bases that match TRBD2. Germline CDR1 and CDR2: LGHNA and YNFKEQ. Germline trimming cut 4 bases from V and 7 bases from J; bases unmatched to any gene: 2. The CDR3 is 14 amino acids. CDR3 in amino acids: CASSRLAGDNEQFF. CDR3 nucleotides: TGTGCCAGCAGCCGACTAGCGGGAGATAATGAGCAGTTCTTC.

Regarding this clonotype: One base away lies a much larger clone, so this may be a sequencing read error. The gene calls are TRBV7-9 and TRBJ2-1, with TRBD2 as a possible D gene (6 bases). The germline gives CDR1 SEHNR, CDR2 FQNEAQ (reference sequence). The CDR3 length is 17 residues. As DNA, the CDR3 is TGTGCCAGCAGCTTATCCCCTTGGAGGGGCTCCTACAATGAGCAGCTCTTC. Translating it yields CASSLSPWRGSYNEQLF.

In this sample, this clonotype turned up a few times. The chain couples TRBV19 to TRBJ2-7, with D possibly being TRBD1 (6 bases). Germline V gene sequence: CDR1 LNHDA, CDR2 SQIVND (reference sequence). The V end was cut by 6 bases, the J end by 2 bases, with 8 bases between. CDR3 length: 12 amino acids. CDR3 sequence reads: CASRGAAYEQYF. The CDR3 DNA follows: TGTGCCAGTAGGGGGGCCGCCTACGAGCAGTACTTC.

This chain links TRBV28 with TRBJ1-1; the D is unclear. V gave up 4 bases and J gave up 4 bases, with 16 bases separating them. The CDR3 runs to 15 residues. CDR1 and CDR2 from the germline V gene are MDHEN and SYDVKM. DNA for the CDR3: TGTGCCAGCAGTTCCAGGAGGGCGACCCTCACTGAAGCTTTCTTT. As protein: CASSSRRATLTEAFF.

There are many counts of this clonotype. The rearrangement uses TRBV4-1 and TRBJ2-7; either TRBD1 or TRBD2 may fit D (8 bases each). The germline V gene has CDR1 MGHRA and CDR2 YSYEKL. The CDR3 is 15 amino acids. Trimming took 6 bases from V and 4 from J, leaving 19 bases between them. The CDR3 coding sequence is TGCGCCAGCAGGGACAGGGCTTCGGGGGGGTACGAGCAGTACTTC. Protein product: CASRDRASGGYEQYF.

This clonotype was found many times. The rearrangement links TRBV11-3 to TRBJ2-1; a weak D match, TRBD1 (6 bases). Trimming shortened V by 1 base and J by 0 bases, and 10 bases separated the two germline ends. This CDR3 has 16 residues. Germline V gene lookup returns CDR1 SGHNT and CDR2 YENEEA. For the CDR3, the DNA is TGTGCCAGCAGCTTAGCAGGGGATCACTCCTACAATGAGCAGTTCTTC. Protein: CASSLAGDHSYNEQFF.

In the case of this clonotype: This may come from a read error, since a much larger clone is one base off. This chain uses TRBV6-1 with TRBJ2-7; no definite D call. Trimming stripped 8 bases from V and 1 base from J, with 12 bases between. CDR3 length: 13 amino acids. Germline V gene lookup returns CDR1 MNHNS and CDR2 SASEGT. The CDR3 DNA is TGTGCCAGCGGTGGACCAGAGTCCTACGAGCAGTACTTC. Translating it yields CASGGPESYEQYF.

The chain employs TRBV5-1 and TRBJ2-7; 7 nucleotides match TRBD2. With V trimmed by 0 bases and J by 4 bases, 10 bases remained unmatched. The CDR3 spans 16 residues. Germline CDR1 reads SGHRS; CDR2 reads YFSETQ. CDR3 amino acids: CASSLGSGGLEYEQYF. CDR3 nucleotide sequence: TGCGCCAGCAGCTTGGGGTCGGGGGGTTTGGAGTACGAGCAGTACTTC.

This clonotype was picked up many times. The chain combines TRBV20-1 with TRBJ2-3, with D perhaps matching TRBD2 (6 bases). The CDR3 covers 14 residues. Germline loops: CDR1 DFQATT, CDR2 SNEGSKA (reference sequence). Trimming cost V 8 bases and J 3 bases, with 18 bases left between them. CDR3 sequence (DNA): TGCAGTCCTCCTGATGACGGGAGTACAGATACGCAGTATTTT. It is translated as CSPPDDGSTDTQYF.

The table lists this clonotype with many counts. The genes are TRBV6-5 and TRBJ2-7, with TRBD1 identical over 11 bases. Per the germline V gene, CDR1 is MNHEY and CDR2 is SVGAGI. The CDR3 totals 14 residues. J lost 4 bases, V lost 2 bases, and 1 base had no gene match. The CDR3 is CASSYGQGAYEQYF. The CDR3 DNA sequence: TGTGCCAGCAGTTACGGACAGGGGGCTTACGAGCAGTACTTC.

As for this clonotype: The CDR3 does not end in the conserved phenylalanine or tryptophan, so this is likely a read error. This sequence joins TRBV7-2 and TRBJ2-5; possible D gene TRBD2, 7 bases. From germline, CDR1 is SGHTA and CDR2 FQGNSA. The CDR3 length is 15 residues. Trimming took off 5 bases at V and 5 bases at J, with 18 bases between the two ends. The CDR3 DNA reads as TGTGCCAGCAGCGTAGAGAGGGGGGGTCGTGAGACCCAGTACCTC. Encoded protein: CASSVERGGRETQYL.

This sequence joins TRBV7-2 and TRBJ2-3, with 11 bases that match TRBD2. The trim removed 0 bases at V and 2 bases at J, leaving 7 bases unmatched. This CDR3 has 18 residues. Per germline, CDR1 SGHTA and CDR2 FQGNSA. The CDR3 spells CASSLAAIAGGITDTQYF. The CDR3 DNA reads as TGTGCCAGCAGCTTAGCGGCAATAGCGGGGGGGATCACAGATACGCAGTATTTT.

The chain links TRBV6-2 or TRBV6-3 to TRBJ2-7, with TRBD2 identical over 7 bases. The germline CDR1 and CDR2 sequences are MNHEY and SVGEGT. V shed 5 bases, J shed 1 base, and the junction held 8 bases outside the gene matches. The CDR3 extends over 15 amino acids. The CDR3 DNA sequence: TGTGCCAGCAGTCATTTGGGACTACAATCCTACGAGCAGTACTTC. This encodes CASSHLGLQSYEQYF.

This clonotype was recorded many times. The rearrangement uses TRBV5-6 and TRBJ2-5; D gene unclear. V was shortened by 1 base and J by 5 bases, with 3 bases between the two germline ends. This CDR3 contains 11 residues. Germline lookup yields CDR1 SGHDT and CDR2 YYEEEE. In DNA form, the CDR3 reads TGTGCCAGCAGCTTGACGGAGACCCAGTACTTC. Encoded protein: CASSLTETQYF.

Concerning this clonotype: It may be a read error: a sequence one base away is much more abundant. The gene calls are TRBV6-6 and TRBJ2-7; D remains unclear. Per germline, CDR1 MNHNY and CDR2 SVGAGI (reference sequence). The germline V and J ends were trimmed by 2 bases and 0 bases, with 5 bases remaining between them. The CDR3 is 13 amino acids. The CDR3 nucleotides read TGTGCCAGCAGTTACAGACTCTCCTACGAGCAGTACTTC. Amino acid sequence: CASSYRLSYEQYF.

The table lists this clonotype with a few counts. The CDR3 DNA reads TGTGCCAGCAGGATAAAAACAGGGAATCAGCCCCAGCATTTT. It codes for CASRIKTGNQPQHF. The rearrangement links TRBV27 to TRBJ1-5; perhaps TRBD1 as D (6 bases). Germline CDR1 is MNHEY and CDR2 is SMNVEV (reference sequence). With 6 bases removed from V and 4 bases from J, the gap between germline ends came to 13 bases. The CDR3 sequence is 14 residues long.

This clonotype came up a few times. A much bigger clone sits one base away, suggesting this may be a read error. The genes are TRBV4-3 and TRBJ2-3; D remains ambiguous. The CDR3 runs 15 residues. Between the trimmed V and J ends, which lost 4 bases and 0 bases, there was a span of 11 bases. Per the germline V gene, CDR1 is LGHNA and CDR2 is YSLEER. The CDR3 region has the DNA TGCGCCAGCAGCCGACTCCCGGGCAGCACAGATACGCAGTATTTT. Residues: CASSRLPGSTDTQYF.

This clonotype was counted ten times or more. The CDR3 DNA is TGTGCCAGCAGCTTAGGATCGTCCGGGGAGCTGTTTTTT. Translating gives CASSLGSSGELFF. The rearrangement uses TRBV11-2 and TRBJ2-2, with D uncertain. Germline-derived CDR1 and CDR2 are SGHAT and FQNNGV. This CDR3 has 13 residues. V was pared by 1 base and J by 6 bases, with 6 bases between.

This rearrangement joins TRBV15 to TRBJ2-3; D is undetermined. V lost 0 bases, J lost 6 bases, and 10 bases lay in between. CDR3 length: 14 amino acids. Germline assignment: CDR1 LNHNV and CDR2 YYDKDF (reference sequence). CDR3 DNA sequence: TGTGCCACCAGCAGAGATCCACCGGGTGATACGCAGTATTTT. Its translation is CATSRDPPGDTQYF.

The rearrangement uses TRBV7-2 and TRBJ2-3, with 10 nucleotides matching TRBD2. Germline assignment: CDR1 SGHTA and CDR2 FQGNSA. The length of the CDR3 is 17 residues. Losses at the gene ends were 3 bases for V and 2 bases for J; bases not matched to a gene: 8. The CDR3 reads CASSLAVLAGVTDTQYF. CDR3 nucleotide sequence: TGTGCCAGCAGCTTGGCTGTTCTAGCGGGAGTCACAGATACGCAGTATTTT.

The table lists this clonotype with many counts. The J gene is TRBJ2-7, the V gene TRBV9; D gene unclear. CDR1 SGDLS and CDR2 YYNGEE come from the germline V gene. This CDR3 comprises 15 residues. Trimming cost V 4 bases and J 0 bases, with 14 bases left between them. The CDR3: CASSLAPGGSYEQYF. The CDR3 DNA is TGTGCCAGCAGCTTGGCCCCAGGTGGCTCCTACGAGCAGTACTTC. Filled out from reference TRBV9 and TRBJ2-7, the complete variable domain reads DSGVTQTPKHLITATGQRVTLRCSPRSGDLSVYWYQQSLDQGLQFLIQYYNGEERAKGNILERFSAQQFPDLHSELNLSSLELGDSALYFCASSLAPGGSYEQYFGPGTRLTVT.

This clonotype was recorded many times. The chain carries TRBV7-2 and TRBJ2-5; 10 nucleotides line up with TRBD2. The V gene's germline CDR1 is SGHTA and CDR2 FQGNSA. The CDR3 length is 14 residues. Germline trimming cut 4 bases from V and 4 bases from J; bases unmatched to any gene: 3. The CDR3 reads CASSSLAGVETQYF. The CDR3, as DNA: TGTGCCAGCAGCTCCCTAGCGGGAGTAGAGACCCAGTACTTC. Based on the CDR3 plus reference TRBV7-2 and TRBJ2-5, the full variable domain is GAGVSQSPSNKVTEKGKDVELRCDPISGHTALYWYRQSLGQGLEFLIYFQGNSAPDKSGLPSDRFSAERTGGSVSTLTIQRTQQEDSAVYLCASSSLAGVETQYFGPGTRLLVL.

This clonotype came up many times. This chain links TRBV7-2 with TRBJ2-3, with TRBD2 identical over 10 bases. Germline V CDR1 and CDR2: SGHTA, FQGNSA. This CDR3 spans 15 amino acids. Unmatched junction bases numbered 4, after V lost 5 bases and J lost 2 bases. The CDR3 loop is CASSLGLALTDTQYF. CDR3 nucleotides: TGTGCCAGCAGCCTGGGACTAGCGCTCACAGATACGCAGTATTTT.

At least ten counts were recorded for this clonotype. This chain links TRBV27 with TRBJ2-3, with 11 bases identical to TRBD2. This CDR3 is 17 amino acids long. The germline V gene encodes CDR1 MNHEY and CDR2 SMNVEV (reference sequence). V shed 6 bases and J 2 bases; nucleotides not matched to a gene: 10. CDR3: CASSRHSSGRFTDTQYF. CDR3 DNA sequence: TGTGCCAGCAGCCGACACTCTAGCGGGAGGTTCACAGATACGCAGTATTTT.

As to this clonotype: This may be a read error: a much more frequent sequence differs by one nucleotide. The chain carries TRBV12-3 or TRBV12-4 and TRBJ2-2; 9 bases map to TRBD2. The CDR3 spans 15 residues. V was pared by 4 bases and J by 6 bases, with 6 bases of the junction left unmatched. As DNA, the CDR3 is TGTGCCAGCAGTTACCCTAGCGGGATTGCCGGGGAGCTGTTTTTT. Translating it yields CASSYPSGIAGELFF.

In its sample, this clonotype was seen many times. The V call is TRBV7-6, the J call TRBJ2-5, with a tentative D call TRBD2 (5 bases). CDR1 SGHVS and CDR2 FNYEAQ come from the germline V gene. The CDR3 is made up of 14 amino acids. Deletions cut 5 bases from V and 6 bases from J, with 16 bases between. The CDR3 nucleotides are TGTGCCAGCAGCCTTAGCTCGGAGGCCCAGACCCAGTACTTC. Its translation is CASSLSSEAQTQYF.

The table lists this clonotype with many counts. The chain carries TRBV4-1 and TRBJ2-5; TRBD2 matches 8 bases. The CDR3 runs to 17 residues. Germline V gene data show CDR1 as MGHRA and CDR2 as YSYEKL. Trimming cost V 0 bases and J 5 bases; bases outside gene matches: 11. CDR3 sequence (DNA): TGCGCCAGCAGCCAAGATGGGTTCGCTAGCGGGTCGGAGACCCAGTACTTC. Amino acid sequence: CASSQDGFASGSETQYF.

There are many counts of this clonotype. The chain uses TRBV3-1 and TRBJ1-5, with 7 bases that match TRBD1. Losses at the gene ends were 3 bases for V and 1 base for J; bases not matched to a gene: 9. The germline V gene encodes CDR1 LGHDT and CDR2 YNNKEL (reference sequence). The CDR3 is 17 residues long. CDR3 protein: CASSHPGGHLSNQPQHF. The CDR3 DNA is TGTGCCAGCAGCCACCCAGGGGGACATCTAAGCAATCAGCCCCAGCATTTT.

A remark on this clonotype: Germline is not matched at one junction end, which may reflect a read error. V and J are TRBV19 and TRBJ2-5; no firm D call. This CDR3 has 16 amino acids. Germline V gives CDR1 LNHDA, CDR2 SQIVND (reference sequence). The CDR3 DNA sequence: TGTGCCAGTAATGGTGTGTCAGTCGGGCACCAAGAGACCCGGTACTTC. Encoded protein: CASNGVSVGHQETRYF. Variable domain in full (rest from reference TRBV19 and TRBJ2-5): DGGITQSPKYLFRKEGQNVTLSCEQNLNHDAMYWYRQDPGQGLRLIYYSQIVNDFQKGDIAEGYSVSREKKESFPLTVTSAQKNPTAFYLCASNGVSVGHQETRYFGPGTRLLVL.

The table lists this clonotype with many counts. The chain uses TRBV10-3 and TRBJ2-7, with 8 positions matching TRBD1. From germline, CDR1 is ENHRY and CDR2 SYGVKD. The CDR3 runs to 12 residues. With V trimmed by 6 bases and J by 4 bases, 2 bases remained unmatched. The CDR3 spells CAIRRQGYEQYF. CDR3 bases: TGTGCCATCAGGAGACAGGGGTACGAGCAGTACTTC.